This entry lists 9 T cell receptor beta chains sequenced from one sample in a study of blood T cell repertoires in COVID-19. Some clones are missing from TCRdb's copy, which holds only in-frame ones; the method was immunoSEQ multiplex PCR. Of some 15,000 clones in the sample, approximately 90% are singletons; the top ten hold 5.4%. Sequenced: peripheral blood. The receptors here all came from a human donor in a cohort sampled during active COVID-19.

The CDR3 nucleotides are TGTGCTAGTGGTAGCGGGAGGGGGTCGAGTGAGCAGTTCTTC. Amino acid sequence: CASGSGRGSSEQFF. The gene calls are TRBV12-5 and TRBJ2-1; TRBD2 aligns across 10 bases. The CDR3 is made up of 14 amino acids. The ends lost 5 bases at V and 9 bases at J; junction bases unmatched: 7. CDR1 is LGHNT and CDR2 is FRNRAP in the germline V gene.

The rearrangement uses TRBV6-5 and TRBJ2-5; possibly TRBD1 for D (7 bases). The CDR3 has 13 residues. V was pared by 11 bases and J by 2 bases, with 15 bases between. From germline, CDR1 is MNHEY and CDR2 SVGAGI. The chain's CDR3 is CARGTDNQETQYF. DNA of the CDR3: TGTGCCCGCGGGACAGACAATCAAGAGACCCAGTACTTC.

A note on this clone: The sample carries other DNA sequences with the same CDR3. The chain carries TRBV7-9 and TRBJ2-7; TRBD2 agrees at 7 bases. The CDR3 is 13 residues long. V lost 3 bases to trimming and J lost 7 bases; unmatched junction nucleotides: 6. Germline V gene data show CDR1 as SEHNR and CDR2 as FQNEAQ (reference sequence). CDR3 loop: CASSLGPGGEQYF. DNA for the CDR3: TGTGCCAGCAGCTTGGGGCCCGGGGGGGAGCAGTACTTC.

The CDR3 bases are TGTGCCAGCAGTGTAGCCGGTTTTAACTATGGCTACACCTTC. Translated: CASSVAGFNYGYTF. V usage is TRBV6-1 and J usage is TRBJ1-2; D is uncertain. Trimming removed 4 bases from V and 1 base from J, with 10 bases in between. This CDR3 region has 14 residues. Germline V gene sequence: CDR1 MNHNS, CDR2 SASEGT.

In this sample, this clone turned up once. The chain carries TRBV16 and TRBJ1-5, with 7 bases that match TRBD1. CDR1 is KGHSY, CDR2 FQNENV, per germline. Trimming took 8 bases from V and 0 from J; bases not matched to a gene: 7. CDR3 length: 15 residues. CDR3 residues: CASGGTVYSNQPQHF. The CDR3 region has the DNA TGTGCCAGCGGCGGGACAGTCTATAGCAATCAGCCCCAGCATTTT.

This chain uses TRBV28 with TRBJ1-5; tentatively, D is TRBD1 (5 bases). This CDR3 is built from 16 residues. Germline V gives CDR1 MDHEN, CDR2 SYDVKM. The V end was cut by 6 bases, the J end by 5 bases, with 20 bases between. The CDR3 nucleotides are TGTGCCAGCAGACCCCCGCAGGGTGGTGGATATCAGCCCCAGCATTTT. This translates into CASRPPQGGGYQPQHF.

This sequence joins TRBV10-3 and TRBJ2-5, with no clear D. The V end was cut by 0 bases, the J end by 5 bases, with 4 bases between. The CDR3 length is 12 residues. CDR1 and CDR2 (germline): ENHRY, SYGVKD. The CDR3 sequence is CAISESQETQYF. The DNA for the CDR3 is TGTGCCATCAGTGAGTCACAGGAGACCCAGTACTTC.

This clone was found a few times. CDR3 protein: CASGSGQGILNGYTF. The CDR3 coding sequence is TGTGCCAGCGGCTCGGGACAGGGGATATTAAATGGCTACACCTTC. V and J are TRBV27 and TRBJ1-2; 10 bases are shared with TRBD1. The CDR3 runs 15 residues. Losses at the gene ends were 8 bases for V and 6 bases for J; bases not matched to a gene: 12. Germline lookup yields CDR1 MNHEY and CDR2 SMNVEV (reference sequence).

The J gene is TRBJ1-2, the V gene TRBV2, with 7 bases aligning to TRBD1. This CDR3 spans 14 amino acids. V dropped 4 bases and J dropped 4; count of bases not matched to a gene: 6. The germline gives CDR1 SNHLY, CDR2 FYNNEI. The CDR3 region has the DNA TGTGCCAGCAGTGTTGGGTCAGGGGGCTATGGCTACACCTTC. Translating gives CASSVGSGGYGYTF.